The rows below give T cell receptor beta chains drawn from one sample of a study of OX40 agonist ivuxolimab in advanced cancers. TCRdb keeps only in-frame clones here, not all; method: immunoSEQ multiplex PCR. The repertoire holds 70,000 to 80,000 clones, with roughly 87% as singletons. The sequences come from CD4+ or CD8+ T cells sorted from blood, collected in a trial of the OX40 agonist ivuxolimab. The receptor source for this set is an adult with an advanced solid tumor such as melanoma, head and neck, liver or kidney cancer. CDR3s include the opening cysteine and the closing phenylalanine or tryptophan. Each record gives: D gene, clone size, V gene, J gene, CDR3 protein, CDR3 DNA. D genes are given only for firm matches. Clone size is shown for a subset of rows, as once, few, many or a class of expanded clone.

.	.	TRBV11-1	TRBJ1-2	CASSSAGVVGYTF	TGTGCCAGCAGCTCCGCCGGTGTGGTGGGCTACACCTTC
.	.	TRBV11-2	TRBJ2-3	CANSLIEDTQYF	TGTGCCAACAGCTTAATTGAGGATACGCAGTATTTT
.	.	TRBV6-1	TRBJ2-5	CASSGRTTGASDQYF	TGTGCCAGCAGTGGACGGACTACCGGGGCAAGTGACCAGTACTTC
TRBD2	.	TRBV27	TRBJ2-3	CASQSYTSGGVHTDTQYF	TGTGCCAGCCAGTCCTACACTAGCGGGGGGGTTCACACAGATACGCAGTATTTT
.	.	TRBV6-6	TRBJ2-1	CASSYGGRYNEQFF	TGTGCCAGCAGTTATGGGGGGCGCTACAATGAGCAGTTCTTC
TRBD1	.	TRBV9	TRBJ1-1	CASSVDPRGGTEAFF	TGTGCCAGCAGCGTAGACCCCAGGGGGGGTACTGAAGCTTTCTTT
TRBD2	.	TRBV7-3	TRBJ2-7	CASSPALGERDPSEQYF	TGTGCCAGCAGCCCCGCCTTGGGAGAGCGGGATCCTTCTGAGCAGTACTTC
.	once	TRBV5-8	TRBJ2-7	CASSLTYEQYF	TGTGCCAGCAGCTTAACGTACGAGCAGTACTTC
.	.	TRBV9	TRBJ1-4	CASSVGGGREKLFF	TGTGCCAGCAGCGTAGGAGGGGGTAGGGAAAAACTGTTTTTT
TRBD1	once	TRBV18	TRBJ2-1	CASSPPIGQAKSANEQFF	TGTGCCAGCTCACCGCCGATTGGACAGGCCAAGTCGGCCAATGAGCAGTTCTTC
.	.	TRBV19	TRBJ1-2	CASSEGRGYGYTF	TGTGCCAGTAGTGAGGGGCGGGGCTATGGCTACACCTTC
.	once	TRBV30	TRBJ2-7	CAWSRGPSGYF	TGTGCCTGGAGTCGAGGACCGAGTGGGTACTTC
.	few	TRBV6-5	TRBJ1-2	CASSSRTANYGYTF	TGTGCCAGCAGTTCCCGGACAGCGAACTATGGCTACACCTTC
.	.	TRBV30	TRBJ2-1	CAWSVGDKQFF	TGTGCCTGGAGTGTAGGGGACAAGCAGTTCTTC
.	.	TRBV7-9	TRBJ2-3	CASSQAPWRFTDTQYF	TGTGCCAGCAGCCAAGCACCGTGGAGATTCACAGATACGCAGTATTTT
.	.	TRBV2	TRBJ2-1	CASTFLTYNEQFF	TGTGCCAGCACGTTCCTCACCTACAATGAGCAGTTCTTC
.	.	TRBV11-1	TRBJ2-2	CASSRVQGGTGELFF	TGTGCCAGCAGCCGGGTACAGGGAGGTACCGGGGAGCTGTTTTTT
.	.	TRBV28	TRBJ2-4	CASSPARAKNIQYF	TGTGCCAGCAGTCCCGCTAGGGCCAAAAACATTCAGTACTTC
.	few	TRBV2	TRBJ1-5	CASSAREGNQPQHF	TGTGCCAGCAGTGCCAGGGAGGGTAATCAGCCCCAGCATTTT
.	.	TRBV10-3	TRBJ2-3	CATTGTDTQYF	TGTGCCACCACCGGAACAGATACGCAGTATTTT
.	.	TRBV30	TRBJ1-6	CAWRRPYPSPLHF	TGTGCCTGGAGACGTCCTTATCCTTCACCCCTCCACTTT
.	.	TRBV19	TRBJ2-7	CASSMVGPGEQYF	TGTGCCAGTAGTATGGTGGGGCCGGGCGAGCAGTACTTC
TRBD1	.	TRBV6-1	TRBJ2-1	CASIQTGESYNEQFF	TGTGCCAGCATCCAGACAGGGGAGTCCTACAATGAGCAGTTCTTC
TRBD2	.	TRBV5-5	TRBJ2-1	CASSRGGVSSAYNEQFF	TGTGCCAGCAGCCGGGGGGGCGTCTCCTCGGCCTACAATGAGCAGTTCTTC
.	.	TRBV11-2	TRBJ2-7	CASSFGDGAYEQYF	TGTGCCAGCTCTTTCGGGGACGGAGCCTACGAGCAGTACTTC
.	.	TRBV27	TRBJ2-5	CASSSQNQETQYF	TGTGCCAGCAGTTCACAGAATCAAGAGACCCAGTACTTC
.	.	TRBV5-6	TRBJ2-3	CASSSPYGGQYF	TGTGCCAGCAGCTCGCCCTACGGGGGGCAGTATTTT
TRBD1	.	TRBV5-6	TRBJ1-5	CASSFRQGSQPQHF	TGTGCCAGCAGCTTTCGACAGGGCAGTCAGCCCCAGCATTTT
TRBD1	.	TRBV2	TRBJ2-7	CASRLQGSSYEQYF	TGTGCCAGCAGACTACAGGGGAGCTCCTACGAGCAGTACTTC
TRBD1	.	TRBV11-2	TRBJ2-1	CASSSQGVGQFF	TGTGCCAGCAGCTCCCAGGGGGTAGGGCAGTTCTTC
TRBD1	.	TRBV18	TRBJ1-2	CASSKGQGSGYTF	TGTGCCAGCTCAAAAGGACAGGGATCAGGCTACACCTTC
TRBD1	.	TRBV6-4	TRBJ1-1	CASRADRNNTEAFF	TGTGCCAGCAGGGCGGACAGGAACAACACTGAAGCTTTCTTT
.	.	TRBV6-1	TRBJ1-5	CASSDRAGGYQPQHF	TGTGCCAGCAGTGACCGTGCAGGTGGTTATCAGCCCCAGCATTTT
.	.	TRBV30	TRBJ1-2	CAWSVRVQGYTF	TGTGCCTGGAGTGTACGGGTGCAGGGCTACACCTTC
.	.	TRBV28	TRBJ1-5	CASSKEQPQHF	TGTGCCAGCAGCAAGGAACAGCCCCAGCATTTT
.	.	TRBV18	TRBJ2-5	CASSPQSRGRETQYF	TGTGCCAGCTCACCACAGTCCAGGGGTAGGGAGACCCAGTACTTC
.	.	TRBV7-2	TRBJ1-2	CASSLDRVNYGYTF	TGTGCCAGCAGCTTAGACAGGGTCAACTATGGCTACACCTTC
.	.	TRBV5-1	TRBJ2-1	CASSLEASATYNEQFF	TGCGCCAGCAGCTTGGAGGCGAGCGCAACCTACAATGAGCAGTTCTTC
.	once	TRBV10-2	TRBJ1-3	CASAIQGTTGNTIYF	TGCGCCAGCGCCATCCAGGGGACAACGGGAAACACCATATATTTT
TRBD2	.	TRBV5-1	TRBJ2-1	CASTPSLAGDYNEQFF	TGCGCCAGCACCCCCTCTCTAGCGGGAGACTACAATGAGCAGTTCTTC
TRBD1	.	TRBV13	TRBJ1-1	CASSGTGTGVLRNTEAFF	TGTGCCAGCAGCGGGACCGGGACAGGGGTCTTGAGGAACACTGAAGCTTTCTTT
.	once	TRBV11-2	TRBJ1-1	CASSPSGNTEAFF	TGTGCCAGCAGCCCTTCGGGGAACACTGAAGCTTTCTTT
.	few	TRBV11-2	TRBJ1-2	CASSYGRGGYTF	TGTGCCAGCAGCTACGGCAGGGGTGGCTACACCTTC
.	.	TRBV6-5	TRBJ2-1	CASSPSSSYNEQFF	TGTGCCAGCAGCCCTTCAAGCTCCTACAATGAGCAGTTCTTC
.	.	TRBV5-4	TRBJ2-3	CASSLLVADTQYF	TGTGCCAGCAGCCTACTCGTAGCAGATACGCAGTATTTT
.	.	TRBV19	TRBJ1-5	CASSIGGGYQPQHF	TGTGCCAGTAGTATTGGGGGAGGGTATCAGCCCCAGCATTTT
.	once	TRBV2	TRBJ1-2	CASSSHRGEGGYTF	TGTGCCAGCAGTTCCCATCGGGGAGAAGGGGGCTACACCTTC
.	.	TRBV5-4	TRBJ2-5	CASSPRGGTKETQYF	TGTGCCAGCAGCCCACGGGGAGGGACAAAAGAGACCCAGTACTTC
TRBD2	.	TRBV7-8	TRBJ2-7	CASSPRTSGITSYEQYF	TGTGCCAGCAGCCCCCGGACTAGCGGGATAACATCCTACGAGCAGTACTTC
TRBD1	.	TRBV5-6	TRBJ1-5	CASSFWTGAYRNQPQHF	TGTGCCAGCAGCTTCTGGACAGGGGCCTATCGCAATCAGCCCCAGCATTTT
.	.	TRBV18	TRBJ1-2	CASSLRRGQGGYGYTF	TGTGCCAGCTCACTCAGAAGGGGCCAGGGAGGCTATGGCTACACCTTC
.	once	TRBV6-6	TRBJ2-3	CASSYTPDTQYF	TGTGCCAGCAGTTACACACCAGATACGCAGTATTTT
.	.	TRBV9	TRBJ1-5	CASSVDGGNQPQHF	TGTGCCAGCAGCGTAGACGGCGGCAATCAGCCCCAGCATTTT
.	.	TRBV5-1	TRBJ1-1	CASSLGGTSLAEAFF	TGCGCCAGCAGCTTGGGAGGGACCTCCTTGGCTGAAGCTTTCTTT
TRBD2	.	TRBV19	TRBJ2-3	CATGTSGDTQYF	TGTGCCACGGGGACTAGCGGGGATACGCAGTATTTT
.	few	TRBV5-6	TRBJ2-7	CASSLGDGYEQYF	TGTGCCAGCAGCTTGGGGGACGGATACGAGCAGTACTTC
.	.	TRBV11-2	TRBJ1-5	CASSPGQSGQPQHF	TGTGCCAGCAGCCCCGGACAGTCGGGTCAGCCCCAGCATTTT
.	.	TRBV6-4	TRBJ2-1	CASSPLGGGGQFF	TGTGCCAGCAGTCCCTTGGGCGGCGGCGGGCAGTTCTTC
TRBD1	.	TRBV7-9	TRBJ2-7	CASNPGQGASDEQYF	TGTGCCAGCAACCCGGGACAGGGGGCGTCCGACGAGCAGTACTTC
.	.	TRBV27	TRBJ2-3	CASSLTVPTDTQYF	TGTGCCAGCAGTCTGACAGTTCCCACAGATACGCAGTATTTT